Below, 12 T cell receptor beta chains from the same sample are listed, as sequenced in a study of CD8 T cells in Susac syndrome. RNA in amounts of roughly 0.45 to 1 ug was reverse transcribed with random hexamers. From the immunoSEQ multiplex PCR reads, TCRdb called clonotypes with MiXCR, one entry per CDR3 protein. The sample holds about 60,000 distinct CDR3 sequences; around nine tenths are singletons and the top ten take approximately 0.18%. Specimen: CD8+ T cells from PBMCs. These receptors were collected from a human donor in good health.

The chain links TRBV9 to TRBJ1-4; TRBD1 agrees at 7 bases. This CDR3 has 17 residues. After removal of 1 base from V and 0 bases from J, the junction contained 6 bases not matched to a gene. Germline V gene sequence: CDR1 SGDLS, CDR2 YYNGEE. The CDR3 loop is CASSVRQGPATNEKLFF. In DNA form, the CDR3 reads TGTGCCAGCAGCGTACGACAGGGCCCGGCAACTAATGAAAAACTGTTTTTT.

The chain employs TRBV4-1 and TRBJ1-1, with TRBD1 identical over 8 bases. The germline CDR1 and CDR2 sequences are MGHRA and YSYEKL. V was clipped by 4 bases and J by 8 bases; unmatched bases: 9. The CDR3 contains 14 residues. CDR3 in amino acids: CASSRPGWDREAFF. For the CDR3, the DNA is TGCGCCAGCAGCCGACCGGGATGGGACAGGGAAGCTTTCTTT.

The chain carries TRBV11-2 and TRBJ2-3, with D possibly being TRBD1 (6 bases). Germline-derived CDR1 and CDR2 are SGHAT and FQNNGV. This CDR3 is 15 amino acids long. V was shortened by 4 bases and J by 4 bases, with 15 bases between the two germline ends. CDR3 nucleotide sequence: TGTGCCAGCAGCTACCTGGGACACCTAGCAGATACGCAGTATTTT. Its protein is CASSYLGHLADTQYF. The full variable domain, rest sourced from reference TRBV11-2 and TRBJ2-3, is EAGVAQSPRYKIIEKRQSVAFWCNPISGHATLYWYQQILGQGPKLLIQFQNNGVVDDSQLPKDRFSAERLKGVDSTLKIQPAKLEDSAVYLCASSYLGHLADTQYFGPGTRLTVL.

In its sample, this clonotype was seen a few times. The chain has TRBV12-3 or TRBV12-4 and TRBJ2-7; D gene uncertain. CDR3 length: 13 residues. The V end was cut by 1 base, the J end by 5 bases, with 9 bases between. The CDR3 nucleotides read TGTGCCAGCAGTTTAGGCCTTGGCGACGAGCAGTACTTC. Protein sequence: CASSLGLGDEQYF.

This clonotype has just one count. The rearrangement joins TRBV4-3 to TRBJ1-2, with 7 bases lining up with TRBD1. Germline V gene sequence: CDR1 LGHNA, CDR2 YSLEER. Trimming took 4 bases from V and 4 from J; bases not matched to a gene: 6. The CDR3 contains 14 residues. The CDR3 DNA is TGCGCCAGCAGCCCGGAGACAGGGACCTATGGCTACACCTTC. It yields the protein CASSPETGTYGYTF.

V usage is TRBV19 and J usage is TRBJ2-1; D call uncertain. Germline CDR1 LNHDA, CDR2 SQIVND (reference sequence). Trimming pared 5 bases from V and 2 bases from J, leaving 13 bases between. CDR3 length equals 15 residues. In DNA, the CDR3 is TGTGCCAGTAGTCCGGAGTCCGTGACCTACAATGAGCAGTTCTTC. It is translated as CASSPESVTYNEQFF.

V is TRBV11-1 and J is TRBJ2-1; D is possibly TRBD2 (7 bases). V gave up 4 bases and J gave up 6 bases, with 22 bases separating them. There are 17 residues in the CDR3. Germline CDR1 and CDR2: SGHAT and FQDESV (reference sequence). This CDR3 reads CASSSPLRRGPLNEQFF. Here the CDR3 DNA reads TGTGCCAGCAGCTCGCCCCTCAGGCGGGGGCCCCTCAATGAGCAGTTCTTC. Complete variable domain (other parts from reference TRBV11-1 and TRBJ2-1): EAEVAQSPRYKITEKSQAVAFWCDPISGHATLYWYRQILGQGPELLVQFQDESVVDDSQLPKDRFSAERLKGVDSTLKIQPAELGDSAMYLCASSSPLRRGPLNEQFFGPGTRLTVL.

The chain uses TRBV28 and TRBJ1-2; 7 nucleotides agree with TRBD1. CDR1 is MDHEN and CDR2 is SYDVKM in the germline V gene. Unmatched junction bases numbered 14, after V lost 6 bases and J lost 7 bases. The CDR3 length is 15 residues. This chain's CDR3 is CASRQPRQGGVGYTF. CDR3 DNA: TGTGCCAGCAGACAACCTAGACAGGGAGGGGTTGGCTACACCTTC.

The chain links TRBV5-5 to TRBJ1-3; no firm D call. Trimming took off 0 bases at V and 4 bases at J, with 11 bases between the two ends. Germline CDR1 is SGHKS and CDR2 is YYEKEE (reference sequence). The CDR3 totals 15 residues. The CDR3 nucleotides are TGTGCCAGCAGCTTGGAACCAGGCCCAGGAAACACCATATATTTT. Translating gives CASSLEPGPGNTIYF.

Here the CDR3 DNA reads TGTGCCAGCAGCGCACGAGGACAGGGGGCAACTGAAGCTTTCTTT. Amino acids: CASSARGQGATEAFF. V gene TRBV7-9 combines with J gene TRBJ1-1, with 11 bases matching TRBD1. V was clipped by 5 bases and J by 5 bases; unmatched bases: 7. This CDR3 contains 15 residues. Germline assignment: CDR1 SEHNR and CDR2 FQNEAQ (reference sequence).

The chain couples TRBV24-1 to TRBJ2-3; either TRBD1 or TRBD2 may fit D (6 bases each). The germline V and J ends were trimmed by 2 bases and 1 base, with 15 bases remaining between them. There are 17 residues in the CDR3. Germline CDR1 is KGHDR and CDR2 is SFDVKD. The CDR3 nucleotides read TGTGCCACCAGTGATTCGGACAGACCGGGGGGCACAGATACGCAGTATTTT. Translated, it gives CATSDSDRPGGTDTQYF.

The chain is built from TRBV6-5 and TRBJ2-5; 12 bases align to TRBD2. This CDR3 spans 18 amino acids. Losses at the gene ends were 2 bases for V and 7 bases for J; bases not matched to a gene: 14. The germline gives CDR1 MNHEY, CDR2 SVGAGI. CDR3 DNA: TGTGCCAGCAGTTACCAGACTAGCGGGGGAAAGGACGGAGGGACCCAGTACTTC. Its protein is CASSYQTSGGKDGGTQYF.